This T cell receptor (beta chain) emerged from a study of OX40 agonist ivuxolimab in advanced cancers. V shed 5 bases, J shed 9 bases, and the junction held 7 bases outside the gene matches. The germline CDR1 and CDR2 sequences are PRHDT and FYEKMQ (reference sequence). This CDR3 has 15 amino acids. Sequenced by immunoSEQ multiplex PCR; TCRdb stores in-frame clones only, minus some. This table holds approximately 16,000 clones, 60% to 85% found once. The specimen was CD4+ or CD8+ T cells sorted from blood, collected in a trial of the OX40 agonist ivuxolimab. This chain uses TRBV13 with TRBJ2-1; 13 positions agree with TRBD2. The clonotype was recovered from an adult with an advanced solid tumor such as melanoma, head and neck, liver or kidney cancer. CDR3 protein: CASSLLAGGRVEQFF. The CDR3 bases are TGTGCCAGCAGCCTACTAGCGGGGGGGCGGGTTGAGCAGTTCTTC.